A single sample gave rise to the 3 T cell receptor beta chains below, sequenced in a study of T-cell memory formation after mild COVID-19. TCRdb analysed the 5' RACE reads with MiXCR anew, one entry per CDR3 protein. The sample contains about 410,000 distinct CDR3 sequences, 23% of which appear only once. The sample was PBMCs or a T cell subset sorted from them (not recorded which). Every receptor here comes from an adult woman who had mild COVID-19 (a few samples of this study predate the infection). Cell type and time point are not known.

The chain joins TRBV24-1 to TRBJ2-1, with D perhaps matching TRBD2 (6 bases). V lost 4 bases, J lost 6 bases, and 9 bases lay in between. The CDR3 length is 13 residues. Germline assignment: CDR1 KGHDR and CDR2 SFDVKD. CDR3 amino acids: CATSDGTSNEQFF. The CDR3 nucleotides are TGTGCCACCAGTGACGGGACTTCCAATGAGCAGTTCTTC.

This clonotype was counted only a few times. This chain connects TRBV5-1 to TRBJ1-1; a possible D gene is TRBD1 (5 bases). The CDR3 contains 17 residues. Germline V lookup: CDR1 SGHRS, CDR2 YFSETQ. V gave up 0 bases and J gave up 0 bases, with 15 bases separating them. CDR3 DNA: TGCGCCAGCAGCTTGGTGGGGGAATTTGCTATGAACACTGAAGCTTTCTTT. This sequence encodes CASSLVGEFAMNTEAFF.

The chain carries TRBV7-8 and TRBJ1-1; weak D call: TRBD1 (5 bases). The CDR3 totals 15 residues. Germline-derived CDR1 and CDR2 are SGHVS and FQNEAQ. V was clipped by 0 bases and J by 3 bases, with 11 bases between them. CDR3 residues: CASSLAPRGYTEAFF. The CDR3 nucleotides read TGTGCCAGCAGCTTAGCGCCCCGGGGGTACACTGAAGCTTTCTTT.